Below are 18 T cell receptor beta chains sequenced from a single sample in a study of T-cell reconstitution after alpha-beta-depleted transplantation in children. As it was prepared, the TCRbeta library received unique molecular identifiers. TCRdb ran MiXCR on the PCR reads and lists one entry per CDR3 protein. In the table there are some 600,000 distinct CDR3 sequences, around a sixth of which are singletons. Here the sequenced sample was PBMCs from the stem cell graft donor, taken from the stem cell graft. The origin of the receptors is a human donor who donated a stem cell graft to a child with acute myeloid leukemia.

This clonotype was seen only a few times. V and J are TRBV25-1 and TRBJ2-5; D is undetermined. Germline lookup yields CDR1 MGHDK and CDR2 SYGVNS. The CDR3 has 14 amino acids. With 2 bases removed from V and 2 bases from J, the gap between germline ends came to 9 bases. In DNA, the CDR3 is TGTGCCAGCAGTGAAGTAGGGCAACAAGAGACCCAGTACTTC. Residues: CASSEVGQQETQYF. Drawing the rest from reference TRBV25-1 and TRBJ2-5, the complete variable domain is EADIYQTPRYLVIGTGKKITLECSQTMGHDKMYWYQQDPGMELHLIHYSYGVNSTEKGDLSSESTVSRIRTEHFPLTLESARPSHTSQYLCASSEVGQQETQYFGPGTRLLVL.

This clonotype was counted between two and nine times. The chain employs TRBV6-1 and TRBJ1-1; tentatively, D is TRBD1 (5 bases). V lost 5 bases, J lost 3 bases, and 13 bases lay in between. Germline lookup yields CDR1 MNHNS and CDR2 SASEGT. This CDR3 contains 14 residues. CDR3 sequence reads: CASSPDGGYTEAFF. As DNA, the CDR3 is TGTGCCAGCAGTCCTGACGGGGGGTACACTGAAGCTTTCTTT.

This clonotype was seen a few times. The V gene is TRBV20-1, the J gene TRBJ2-5, with unresolved D. Trimming removed 3 bases at V and 1 base at J, with 15 bases between. This CDR3 contains 15 residues. CDR1 DFQATT and CDR2 SNEGSKA come from the germline V gene (reference sequence). The CDR3 DNA sequence: TGCAGTGCTAGGCCTTTCGACCGGGCCCAAGAGACCCAGTACTTC. This gives the protein CSARPFDRAQETQYF.

This chain connects TRBV5-6 to TRBJ1-1, with a tentative D call TRBD1 (5 bases). Germline CDR1 is SGHDT and CDR2 is YYEEEE. Trimming cost V 0 bases and J 1 base, with 10 bases left between them. The CDR3 runs 15 residues. The CDR3 bases are TGTGCCAGCAGCTTGGTCGCGGGGGAGAACACTGAAGCTTTCTTT. Translated: CASSLVAGENTEAFF.

This clonotype showed up just a few times. This chain uses TRBV27 with TRBJ2-3, with D perhaps matching TRBD1 (6 bases). The CDR3 runs to 13 residues. In germline, CDR1 is MNHEY, CDR2 SMNVEV (reference sequence). With 6 bases removed from V and 5 bases from J, the gap between germline ends came to 12 bases. DNA of the CDR3: TGTGCCAGCAGCCCGGACAGCGGAGATACGCAGTATTTT. Protein product: CASSPDSGDTQYF.

The chain couples TRBV12-3 or TRBV12-4 to TRBJ2-6, with 8 bases identical to TRBD2. V shed 5 bases and J 1 base; nucleotides not matched to a gene: 16. The CDR3 is 20 amino acids. The CDR3 region is CASSASSRGGWYSGANVLTF. CDR3 nucleotide sequence: TGTGCCAGCAGTGCGAGCAGCCGGGGGGGATGGTATTCTGGGGCCAACGTCCTGACTTTC.

The V and J genes are TRBV29-1 and TRBJ2-3, with 9 bases aligning to TRBD1. The trim removed 4 bases at V and 5 bases at J, leaving 10 bases unmatched. CDR1 is SQVTM and CDR2 is ANQGSEA in the germline V gene. This CDR3 region has 15 residues. DNA of the CDR3: TGCAGCGTTGTTGGGACAGGGCGAGCTCAAGATACGCAGTATTTT. Its translation is CSVVGTGRAQDTQYF.

J is TRBJ1-2 and V is TRBV5-6, with D possibly TRBD1 on 5 matching bases. Germline V gene lookup returns CDR1 SGHDT and CDR2 YYEEEE. The CDR3 is 14 amino acids. Between the trimmed V and J ends, which lost 1 base and 8 bases, there was a span of 15 bases. In DNA form, the CDR3 reads TGTGCCAGCAGCTTGATTTTGGGGCGCGGAGGCTACACCTTC. It yields the protein CASSLILGRGGYTF.

This clonotype appeared a single time. The chain is built from TRBV7-9 and TRBJ1-2; tentatively, D is TRBD1 (6 bases). The V gene lost 0 bases and the J gene lost 10 bases, with 12 bases spanning the gap. The CDR3 is 13 residues long. Germline loops: CDR1 SEHNR, CDR2 FQNEAQ (reference sequence). CDR3 nucleotide sequence: TGTGCCAGCAGCTTAGCGGCGGGGGGCGACTACACCTTC. Its protein product is CASSLAAGGDYTF.

This clonotype was counted many times. The rearrangement uses TRBV20-1 and TRBJ1-2; a weak D match, TRBD1 (5 bases). Germline CDR1 and CDR2: DFQATT and SNEGSKA (reference sequence). The CDR3 contains 15 residues. The V end lost 0 bases, the J end lost 6 bases, and 17 bases lay between the germline ends. The CDR3 DNA is TGCAGTGCTAGAGATTCTACCCGGACATCACATGGCTACACCTTC. Its translation is CSARDSTRTSHGYTF.

This clonotype was counted many times. In DNA, the CDR3 is TGCACCGCTCGAGGGGGAACTGAAGCTTTCTTT. Residues: CTARGGTEAFF. This chain uses TRBV20-1 with TRBJ1-1; the D gene is possibly TRBD1 (6 bases). Germline V gene sequence: CDR1 DFQATT, CDR2 SNEGSKA (reference sequence). CDR3 length: 11 residues.

This clonotype was seen at least ten times. V is TRBV4-2 and J is TRBJ2-2; D is perhaps TRBD2 (5 bases). The CDR3 has 15 residues. Deletions cut 2 bases from V and 5 bases from J, with 12 bases between. The germline gives CDR1 LGHNA, CDR2 YNFKEQ. The chain's CDR3 is CASSQRPRGTGELFF. CDR3 sequence (DNA): TGTGCCAGCAGCCAAAGGCCACGCGGGACCGGGGAGCTGTTTTTT.

The chain has TRBV20-1 and TRBJ2-7; TRBD1 or TRBD2 may be the D gene (5 bases each). The V gene's germline CDR1 is DFQATT and CDR2 SNEGSKA (reference sequence). The CDR3 is 16 residues long. Trimming stripped 2 bases from V and 3 bases from J, with 20 bases between. CDR3 amino acids: CSARPGTPESVYEQYV. CDR3 nucleotide sequence: TGCAGTGCTAGACCCGGGACCCCGGAAAGTGTCTACGAGCAGTACGTC.

V is TRBV25-1 and J is TRBJ2-3; 9 nucleotides line up with TRBD1. The germline CDR1 and CDR2 sequences are MGHDK and SYGVNS. The CDR3 totals 14 residues. V trimming: 3 bases; J trimming: 4 bases; junction bases outside the gene matches: 2. CDR3 bases: TGTGCCAGCAGTGATGACAGGGGGTCAGATACGCAGTATTTT. It specifies CASSDDRGSDTQYF.

The chain is built from TRBV12-3 or TRBV12-4 and TRBJ2-4; the D is unclear. This CDR3 comprises 14 residues. The germline V and J ends were trimmed by 3 bases and 8 bases, with 14 bases remaining between them. The CDR3 DNA sequence: TGTGCCAGCAGTTTGGACCCCTCTCCGGACATTCAGTACTTC. It is translated as CASSLDPSPDIQYF.

The gene calls are TRBV4-3 and TRBJ1-2; weak D call: TRBD1 (6 bases). The germline V gene encodes CDR1 LGHNA and CDR2 YSLEER. The V end lost 0 bases, the J end lost 8 bases, and 19 bases lay between the germline ends. The CDR3 extends over 16 amino acids. The DNA for the CDR3 is TGCGCCAGCAGCCAAGATACTGTCGGGGGCGCTTGGGGCTACACCTTC. Protein sequence: CASSQDTVGGAWGYTF.

This clonotype has a handful of counts. The gene calls are TRBV29-1 and TRBJ2-1, with D possibly being TRBD1 (5 bases). CDR3 length equals 14 residues. Germline lookup yields CDR1 SQVTM and CDR2 ANQGSEA. V was shortened by 4 bases and J by 4 bases, with 14 bases between the two germline ends. The CDR3 loop is CSVVGRVVYNEQFF. For the CDR3, the DNA is TGCAGCGTTGTGGGCAGGGTAGTATACAATGAGCAGTTCTTC.

V usage is TRBV9 and J usage is TRBJ1-1, with TRBD1 matching over 10 bases. Germline CDR1 is SGDLS and CDR2 is YYNGEE. Germline trimming cut 2 bases from V and 5 bases from J; bases unmatched to any gene: 6. This CDR3 is built from 15 residues. CDR3 in amino acids: CASSVSGQGGTEAFF. The CDR3 nucleotides are TGTGCCAGCAGCGTCTCCGGACAGGGGGGGACTGAAGCTTTCTTT. Full variable domain (rest looked up from reference TRBV9 and TRBJ1-1): DSGVTQTPKHLITATGQRVTLRCSPRSGDLSVYWYQQSLDQGLQFLIQYYNGEERAKGNILERFSAQQFPDLHSELNLSSLELGDSALYFCASSVSGQGGTEAFFGQGTRLTVV.